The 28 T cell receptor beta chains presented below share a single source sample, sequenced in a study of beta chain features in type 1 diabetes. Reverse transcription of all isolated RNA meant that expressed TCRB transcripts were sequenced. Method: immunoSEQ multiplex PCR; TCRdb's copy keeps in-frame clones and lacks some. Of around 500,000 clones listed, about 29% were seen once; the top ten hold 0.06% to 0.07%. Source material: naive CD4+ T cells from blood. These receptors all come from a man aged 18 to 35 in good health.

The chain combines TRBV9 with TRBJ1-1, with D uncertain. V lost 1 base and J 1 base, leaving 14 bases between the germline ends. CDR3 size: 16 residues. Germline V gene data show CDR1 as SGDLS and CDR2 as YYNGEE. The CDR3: CASSVSPVGRNTEAFF. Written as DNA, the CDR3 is TGTGCCAGCAGCGTATCCCCTGTAGGCCGGAACACTGAAGCTTTCTTT. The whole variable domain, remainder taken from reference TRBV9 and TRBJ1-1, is DSGVTQTPKHLITATGQRVTLRCSPRSGDLSVYWYQQSLDQGLQFLIQYYNGEERAKGNILERFSAQQFPDLHSELNLSSLELGDSALYFCASSVSPVGRNTEAFFGQGTRLTVV.

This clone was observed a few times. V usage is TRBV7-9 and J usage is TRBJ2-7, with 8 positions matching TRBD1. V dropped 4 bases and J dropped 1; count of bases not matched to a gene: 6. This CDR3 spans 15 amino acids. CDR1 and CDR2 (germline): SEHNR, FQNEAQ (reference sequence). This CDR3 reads CASSSSGQASYEQYF. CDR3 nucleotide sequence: TGTGCCAGCAGCTCCTCGGGACAGGCGTCCTACGAGCAGTACTTC.

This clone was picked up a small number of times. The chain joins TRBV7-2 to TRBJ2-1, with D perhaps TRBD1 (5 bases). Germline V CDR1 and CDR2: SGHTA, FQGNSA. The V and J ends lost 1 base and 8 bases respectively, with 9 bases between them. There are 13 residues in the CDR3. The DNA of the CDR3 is TGTGCCAGCAGCTTAGTAAGGGGATATGAGCAGTTCTTC. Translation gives CASSLVRGYEQFF.

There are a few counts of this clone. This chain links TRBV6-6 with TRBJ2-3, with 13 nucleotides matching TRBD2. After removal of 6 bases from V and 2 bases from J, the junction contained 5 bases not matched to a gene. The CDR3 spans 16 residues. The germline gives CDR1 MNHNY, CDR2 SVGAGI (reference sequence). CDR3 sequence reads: CASSLGTSGNTDTQYF. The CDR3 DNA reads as TGTGCCAGCAGCCTAGGGACTAGCGGGAACACAGATACGCAGTATTTT.

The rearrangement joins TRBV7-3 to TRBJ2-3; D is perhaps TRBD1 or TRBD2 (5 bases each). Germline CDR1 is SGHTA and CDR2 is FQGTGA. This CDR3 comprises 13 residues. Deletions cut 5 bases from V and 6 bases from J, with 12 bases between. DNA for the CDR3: TGTGCCAGCAGCCCGGGGACGCAGGATACGCAGTATTTT. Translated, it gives CASSPGTQDTQYF.

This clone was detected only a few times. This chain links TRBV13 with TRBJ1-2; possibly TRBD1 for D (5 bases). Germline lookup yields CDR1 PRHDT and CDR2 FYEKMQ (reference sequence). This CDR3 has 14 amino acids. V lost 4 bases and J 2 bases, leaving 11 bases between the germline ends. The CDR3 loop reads CASSSPGRNYGYTF. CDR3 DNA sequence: TGTGCCAGCAGCTCTCCGGGACGCAACTATGGCTACACCTTC. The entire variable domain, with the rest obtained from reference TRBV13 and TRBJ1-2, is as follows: AAGVIQSPRHLIKEKRETATLKCYPIPRHDTVYWYQQGPGQDPQFLISFYEKMQSDKGSIPDRFSAQQFSDYHSELNMSSLELGDSALYFCASSSPGRNYGYTFGSGTRLTVV.

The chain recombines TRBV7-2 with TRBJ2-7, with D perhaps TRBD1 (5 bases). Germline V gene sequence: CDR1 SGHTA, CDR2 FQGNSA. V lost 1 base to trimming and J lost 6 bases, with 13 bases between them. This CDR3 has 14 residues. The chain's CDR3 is CASSLGQLVGEQYF. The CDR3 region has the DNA TGTGCCAGCAGCTTAGGACAGCTCGTCGGCGAGCAGTACTTC.

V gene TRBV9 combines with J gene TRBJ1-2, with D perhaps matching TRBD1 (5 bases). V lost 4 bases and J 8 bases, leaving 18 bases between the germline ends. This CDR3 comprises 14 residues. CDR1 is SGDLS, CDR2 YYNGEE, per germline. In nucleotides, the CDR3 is TGTGCCAGCAGCCGGCTCCTGCGACAGTTGGGCTACACCTTC. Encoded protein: CASSRLLRQLGYTF.

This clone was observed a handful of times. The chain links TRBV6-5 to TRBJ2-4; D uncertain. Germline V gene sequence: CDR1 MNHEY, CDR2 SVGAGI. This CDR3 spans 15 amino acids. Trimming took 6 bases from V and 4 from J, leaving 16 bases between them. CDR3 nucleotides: TGTGCCAGCAGGGAGCACCAGGCTGGGAAAAACATTCAGTACTTC. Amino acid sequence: CASREHQAGKNIQYF.

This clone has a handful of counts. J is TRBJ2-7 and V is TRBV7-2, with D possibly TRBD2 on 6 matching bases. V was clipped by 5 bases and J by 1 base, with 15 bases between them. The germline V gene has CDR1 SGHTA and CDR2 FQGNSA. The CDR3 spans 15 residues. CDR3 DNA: TGTGCCAGCAGCCGGAGCGGGCTTGGATCCTACGAGCAGTACTTC. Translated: CASSRSGLGSYEQYF.

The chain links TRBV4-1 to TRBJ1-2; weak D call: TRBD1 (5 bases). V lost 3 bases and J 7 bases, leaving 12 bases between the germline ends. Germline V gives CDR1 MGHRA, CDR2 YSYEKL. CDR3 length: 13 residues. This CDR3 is CASSQGELGGYTF. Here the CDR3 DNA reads TGCGCCAGCAGCCAGGGGGAACTGGGTGGCTACACCTTC.

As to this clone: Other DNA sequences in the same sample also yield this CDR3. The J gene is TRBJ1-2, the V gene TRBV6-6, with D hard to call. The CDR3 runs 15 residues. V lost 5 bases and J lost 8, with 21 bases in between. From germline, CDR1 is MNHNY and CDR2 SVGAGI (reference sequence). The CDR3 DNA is TGTGCCAGCAGTGTCTCATTCAGGTTGATGGGGGGCTACACCTTC. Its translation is CASSVSFRLMGGYTF.

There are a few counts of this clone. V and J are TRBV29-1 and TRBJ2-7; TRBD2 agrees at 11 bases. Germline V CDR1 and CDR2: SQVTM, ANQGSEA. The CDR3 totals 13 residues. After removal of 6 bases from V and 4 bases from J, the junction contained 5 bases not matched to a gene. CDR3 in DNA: TGCAGCGTCCGGACTAGCGGGCTATACGAGCAGTACTTC. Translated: CSVRTSGLYEQYF.

In DNA, the CDR3 is TGTGCCAGCAGCTTCCCACTCCTGGGTGAAAACACCATATATTTT. Its protein product is CASSFPLLGENTIYF. The chain employs TRBV7-9 and TRBJ1-3; D is unresolved. Germline-derived CDR1 and CDR2 are SEHNR and FQNEAQ (reference sequence). V gave up 3 bases and J gave up 6 bases, with 15 bases separating them. This CDR3 is 15 amino acids long.

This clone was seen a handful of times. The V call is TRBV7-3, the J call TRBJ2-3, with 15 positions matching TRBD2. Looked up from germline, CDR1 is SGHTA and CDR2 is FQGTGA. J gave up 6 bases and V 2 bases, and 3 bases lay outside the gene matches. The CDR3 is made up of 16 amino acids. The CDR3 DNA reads TGTGCCAGCAGCTTATCCGGGACTAGCGGGAGGGATACGCAGTATTTT. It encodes CASSLSGTSGRDTQYF. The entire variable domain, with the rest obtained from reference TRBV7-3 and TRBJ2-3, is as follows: GAGVSQTPSNKVTEKGKYVELRCDPISGHTALYWYRQSLGQGPEFLIYFQGTGAADDSGLPNDRFFAVRPEGSVSTLKIQRTERGDSAVYLCASSLSGTSGRDTQYFGPGTRLTVL.

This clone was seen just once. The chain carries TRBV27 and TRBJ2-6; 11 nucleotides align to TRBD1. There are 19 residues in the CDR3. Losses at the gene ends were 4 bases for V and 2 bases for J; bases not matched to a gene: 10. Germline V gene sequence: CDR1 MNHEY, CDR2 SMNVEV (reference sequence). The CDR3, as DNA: TGTGCCAGCAGTTCGGCCGGGACAGGGGGGACCGCTGGGGCCAACGTCCTGACTTTC. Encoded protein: CASSSAGTGGTAGANVLTF.

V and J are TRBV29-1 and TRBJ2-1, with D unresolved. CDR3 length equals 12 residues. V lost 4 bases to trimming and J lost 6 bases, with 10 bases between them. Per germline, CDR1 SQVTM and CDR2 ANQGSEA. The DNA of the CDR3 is TGCAGCGTTGCATACTGGGGCAATGAGCAGTTCTTC. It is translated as CSVAYWGNEQFF.

The CDR3 DNA is TGTGCCAGCAGCCAATCATATAACTATGGCTACACCTTC. It specifies CASSQSYNYGYTF. The V and J genes are TRBV7-2 and TRBJ1-2, with D unclear. CDR1 is SGHTA and CDR2 is FQGNSA in the germline V gene. V was cut by 5 bases and J by 1 base, with 8 bases left in between. This CDR3 comprises 13 residues. The entire variable domain, with the rest obtained from reference TRBV7-2 and TRBJ1-2, is as follows: GAGVSQSPSNKVTEKGKDVELRCDPISGHTALYWYRQSLGQGLEFLIYFQGNSAPDKSGLPSDRFSAERTGGSVSTLTIQRTQQEDSAVYLCASSQSYNYGYTFGSGTRLTVV.

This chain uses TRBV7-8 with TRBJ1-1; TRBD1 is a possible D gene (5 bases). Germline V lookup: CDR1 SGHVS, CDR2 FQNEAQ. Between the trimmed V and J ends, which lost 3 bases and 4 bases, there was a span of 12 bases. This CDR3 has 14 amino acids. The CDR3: CASSFREFGTEAFF. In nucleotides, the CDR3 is TGTGCCAGCAGCTTCAGGGAGTTTGGCACTGAAGCTTTCTTT. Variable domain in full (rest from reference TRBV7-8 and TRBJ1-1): GAGVSQSPRYKVAKRGQDVALRCDPISGHVSLFWYQQALGQGPEFLTYFQNEAQLDKSGLPSDRFFAERPEGSVSTLKIQRTQQEDSAVYLCASSFREFGTEAFFGQGTRLTVV.

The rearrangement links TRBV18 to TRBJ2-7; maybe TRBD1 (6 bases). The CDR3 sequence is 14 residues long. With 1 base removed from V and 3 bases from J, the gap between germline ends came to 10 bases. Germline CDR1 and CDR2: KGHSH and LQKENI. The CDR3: CASSPLTGHYEQYF. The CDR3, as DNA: TGTGCCAGCTCACCACTAACAGGGCACTACGAGCAGTACTTC.

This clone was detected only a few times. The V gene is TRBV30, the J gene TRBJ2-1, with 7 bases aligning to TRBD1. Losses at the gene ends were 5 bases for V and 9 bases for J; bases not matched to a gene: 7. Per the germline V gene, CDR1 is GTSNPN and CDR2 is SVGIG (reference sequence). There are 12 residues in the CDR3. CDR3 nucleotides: TGTGCCTGGGGCGACAGGGCTCGTGAGCAGTTCTTC. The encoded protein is CAWGDRAREQFF.

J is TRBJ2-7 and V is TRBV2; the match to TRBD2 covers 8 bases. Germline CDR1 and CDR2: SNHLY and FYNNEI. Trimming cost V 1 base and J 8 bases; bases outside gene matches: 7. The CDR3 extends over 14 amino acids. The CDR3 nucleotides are TGTGCCAGCAGTGAAGATAGCGGGAAGATCAAGCAGTACTTC. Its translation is CASSEDSGKIKQYF.

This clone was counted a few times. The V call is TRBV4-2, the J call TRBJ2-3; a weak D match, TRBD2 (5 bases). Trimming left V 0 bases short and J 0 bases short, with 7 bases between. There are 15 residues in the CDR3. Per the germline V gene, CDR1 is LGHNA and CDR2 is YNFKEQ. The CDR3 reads CASSQDWTSTDTQYF. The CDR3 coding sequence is TGTGCCAGCAGCCAAGATTGGACTAGCACAGATACGCAGTATTTT.

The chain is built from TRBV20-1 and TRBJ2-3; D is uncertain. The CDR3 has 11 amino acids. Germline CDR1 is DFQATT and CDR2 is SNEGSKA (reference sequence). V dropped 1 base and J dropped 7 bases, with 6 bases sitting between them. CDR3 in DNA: TGCAGTGCTAGAGTTACGAATACGCAGTATTTT. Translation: CSARVTNTQYF.

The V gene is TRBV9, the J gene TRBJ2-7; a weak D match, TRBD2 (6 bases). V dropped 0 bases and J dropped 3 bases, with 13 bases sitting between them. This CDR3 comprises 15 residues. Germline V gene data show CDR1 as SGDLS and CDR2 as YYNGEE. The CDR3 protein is CASSVAPSAVYEQYF. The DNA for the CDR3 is TGTGCCAGCAGCGTAGCCCCTAGCGCGGTCTACGAGCAGTACTTC.

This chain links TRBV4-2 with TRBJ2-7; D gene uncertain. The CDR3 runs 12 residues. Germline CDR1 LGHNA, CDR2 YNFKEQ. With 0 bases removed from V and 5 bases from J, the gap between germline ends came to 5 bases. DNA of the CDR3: TGTGCCAGCAGCCAAGATGGTCACGAGCAGTACTTC. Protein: CASSQDGHEQYF.

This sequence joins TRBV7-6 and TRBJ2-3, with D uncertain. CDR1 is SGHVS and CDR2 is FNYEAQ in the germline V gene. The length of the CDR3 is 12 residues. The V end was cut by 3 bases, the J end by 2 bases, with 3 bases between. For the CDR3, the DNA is TGTGCCAGCAGCTTTTACACAGATACGCAGTATTTT. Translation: CASSFYTDTQYF.

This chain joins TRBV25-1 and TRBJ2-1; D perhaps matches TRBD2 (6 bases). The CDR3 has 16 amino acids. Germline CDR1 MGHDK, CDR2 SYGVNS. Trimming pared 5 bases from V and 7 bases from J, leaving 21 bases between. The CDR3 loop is CASSYNWGDLGNEQFF. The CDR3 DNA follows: TGTGCCAGCAGTTACAATTGGGGGGATCTGGGGAATGAGCAGTTCTTC.